Below are 9 T cell receptor beta chains sequenced from a single sample in a study of PD-1 blockade in classical Hodgkin lymphoma. All the patients suffered relapse after autologous stem cell transplantation, and brentuximab vedotin exposure differed. TCRdb keeps only in-frame clones here, not all; method: immunoSEQ multiplex PCR. The sample records tens of thousands of clones, 88% being singletons. This specimen was peripheral blood mononuclear cells (PBMCs), taken before the second cycle of nivolumab. Every receptor here comes from a human donor with classical Hodgkin lymphoma.

A single count supports this clone. The chain combines TRBV28 with TRBJ2-6, with 11 bases identical to TRBD2. J lost 4 bases, V lost 2 bases, and 10 bases had no gene match. Per the germline V gene, CDR1 is MDHEN and CDR2 is SYDVKM. The CDR3 extends over 19 amino acids. The CDR3 loop is CASSLALAGVPSGANVLTF. The CDR3 DNA is TGTGCCAGCAGTTTAGCACTAGCGGGAGTCCCTTCGGGGGCCAACGTCCTGACTTTC.

The chain is built from TRBV28 and TRBJ2-7; D gene uncertain. The CDR3 is 12 residues long. In germline, CDR1 is MDHEN, CDR2 SYDVKM. V gave up 5 bases and J gave up 3 bases, with 8 bases separating them. DNA of the CDR3: TGTGCCAGCAGTGGCCCTAACTACGAGCAGTACTTC. Protein sequence: CASSGPNYEQYF.

This clone was detected a few times. The chain links TRBV21-1 to TRBJ2-1; the table's D call TRBD2 went unverified against the DNA. TRBV21-1 is labeled a pseudogene. The CDR3 is 12 residues long. The CDR3 is CATIRSRLEQFF. The CDR3 DNA sequence: TGTGCCACCATCCGGTCGAGACTTGAGCAGTTCTTC.

The sample holds one count of this clone. J is TRBJ2-7 and V is TRBV27, with D perhaps matching TRBD1 (6 bases). Trimming left V 2 bases short and J 2 bases short, with 13 bases between. The germline CDR1 and CDR2 sequences are MNHEY and SMNVEV (reference sequence). The CDR3 contains 15 residues. The CDR3: CASSLPGVPTYEQYF. The CDR3 DNA reads TGTGCCAGCAGTTTACCAGGGGTCCCAACCTACGAGCAGTACTTC.

This chain links TRBV6-5 with TRBJ1-5, with D maybe TRBD1 (6 bases). V dropped 5 bases and J dropped 6 bases, with 11 bases sitting between them. From germline, CDR1 is MNHEY and CDR2 SVGAGI. The CDR3 spans 13 residues. CDR3 protein: CASSPKGGQPQHF. In DNA, the CDR3 is TGTGCCAGCAGTCCGAAGGGGGGTCAGCCCCAGCATTTT.

The chain is built from TRBV28 and TRBJ1-1; D gene ambiguous. Trimming stripped 3 bases from V and 5 bases from J, with 4 bases between. Looked up from germline, CDR1 is MDHEN and CDR2 is SYDVKM. The CDR3 has 11 residues. The CDR3 is CASSLRTEAFF. Written as DNA, the CDR3 is TGTGCCAGCAGTTTGCGGACTGAAGCTTTCTTT.

This rearrangement joins TRBV7-3 to TRBJ2-2, with 8 nucleotides matching TRBD2. The V gene's germline CDR1 is SGHTA and CDR2 FQGTGA. The CDR3 is 16 amino acids. Trimming removed 5 bases from V and 6 bases from J; junction bases left unmatched: 11. CDR3 sequence (DNA): TGTGCCAGCAGCATACTGGCGGGAGGATCCGCCGGGGAGCTGTTTTTT. Translated, it gives CASSILAGGSAGELFF. The full variable domain, in which reference TRBV7-3 and TRBJ2-2 provide the parts outside the CDR3, is GAGVSQTPSNKVTEKGKYVELRCDPISGHTALYWYRQSLGQGPEFLIYFQGTGAADDSGLPNDRFFAVRPEGSVSTLKIQRTERGDSAVYLCASSILAGGSAGELFFGEGSRLTVL.

The rearrangement links TRBV21-1 to TRBJ1-1. TRBV21-1 is designated a pseudogene. The CDR3 runs to 13 residues. The DNA for the CDR3 is TGTGCCAGCAGGGAGTTCATGAACACTGAAGCTTTCTTT. It yields the protein CASREFMNTEAFF.

This chain connects TRBV29-1 to TRBJ1-2, with TRBD1 matching over 7 bases. Trimming at V came to 4 bases and at J to 5 bases, leaving 16 bases not matched to a gene. CDR1 SQVTM and CDR2 ANQGSEA come from the germline V gene. The CDR3 contains 16 residues. Written as DNA, the CDR3 is TGCAGCGTTGCGGTAAAACGTACCGGGACAGCATATGGCTACACCTTC. Translation: CSVAVKRTGTAYGYTF.